This T cell receptor (beta chain) was retrieved from a study of blood T cell dynamics during melanoma immunotherapy. The study's findings and limits: The most clonal sorted CD8+ subset, immune-effector cells, was closest to cell-free DNA CDR3 sequences.

Indicated time point: pre-treatment baseline. V trimming: 6 bases; J trimming: 2 bases; junction bases outside the gene matches: 6. CDR3 size: 14 residues. Germline loops: CDR1 MNHEY, CDR2 SVGAGI. Clones were sequenced by immunoSEQ multiplex PCR, and TCRdb holds only the in-frame ones, with some missing. This table has several thousand clones, approximately 92% appearing once. With regard to this clone: The antigen remains unidentified.

The gene calls are TRBV6-5 and TRBJ2-7, with 8 bases identical to TRBD2. Source: effector memory CD8+ T cells from blood, taken from a patient treated with checkpoint blockade. The TCR originated in a human donor with melanoma. The chain's CDR3 is CASRFTGGPYEQYF. The CDR3, as DNA: TGTGCCAGCAGATTCACGGGAGGGCCCTACGAGCAGTACTTC.